This T cell receptor beta chain comes out of a study of T-cell reconstitution after alpha-beta-depleted transplantation in children (dated by TCRdb to the mid-2010s). For context, the study as a whole: Using TCR repertoire profiling, the study followed T-cell immune reconstitution in a quantitative way in children after TCRalphabeta/CD19-depleted allogeneic hematopoietic cell transplantation.

This clonotype has at least ten counts. Its antigen is still unknown. It has no much larger one-base neighbor in the sample; base qualities were not kept. Libraries were constructed by PCR. The run used an Illumina HiSeq 2500. Molecular barcoding was employed in the preparation of TCR libraries, with unique molecular identifiers being used to normalize TCRbeta repertoire quantification. TCRdb took the public reads, trimmed them with fastp at Q25, ran MiXCR for clone calling and kept in-frame beta chains. For every CDR3 protein sequence, its rows merge into one entry that carries the most common genes and DNA. The sample records about 200,000 distinct CDR3 sequences, approximately 14% of which are singletons. 13% of the sample is held by the ten biggest clonotypes. The sequences come from PBMCs from the stem cell graft donor, collected from the stem cell graft. The clonotype originates from a human donor who donated a stem cell graft to a child with acute lymphoblastic leukemia.

The CDR3 region has the sequence CSARRDFNQPQHF. The nucleotides read TGCAGTGCTAGGAGGGATTTCAATCAGCCCCAGCATTTT. The V and J genes are TRBV20-1 and TRBJ1-5, with the identity of the D gene unclear. Taken from cysteine to phenylalanine, the CDR3 has 13 residues. The read is trimmed to its CDR3 DNA, 39 bases read in frame from base 1. The junction shows trimming of 3 bases on V and 3 bases on J, plus 9 bases between the germline ends. The germline V gene (reference sequence) provides CDR1 DFQATT and CDR2 SNEGSKA.